This T cell receptor beta chain was captured in a study of technical replicates of blood from a handful of donors. Germline CDR1 and CDR2: LGHNA and YSLEER. CDR3 length: 14 residues. Trimming removed 1 base at V and 0 bases at J, with 3 bases between. TCRdb's copy holds only in-frame clones and misses some; the assay was immunoSEQ multiplex PCR. The sample holds approximately 81,000 clones, almost 96% seen once. Sample: T cells isolated from PBMCs. The V and J genes are TRBV4-3 and TRBJ2-2; D not certain. The sequence derives from a human donor in good health. For the CDR3, the DNA is TGCGCCAGCAGCCAAGCGGCGAACACCGGGGAGCTGTTTTTT. It yields the protein CASSQAANTGELFF.